Listed below are T cell receptor beta chains from one sample, sequenced in a study of regulatory T cells in long-lasting Graves disease. Each CDR3 protein is one row after TCRdb ran MiXCR on the multiplex PCR reads. Among about 470,000 distinct CDR3 sequences, 20% were seen once, and the ten largest hold 7% to 9.5%. The input for sequencing was peripheral blood mononuclear cells (PBMCs), taken when the disease was refractory, from a patient treated with antithyroid drugs. The receptors were sampled from a female donor with Graves disease. CDR3s include the opening cysteine and the closing phenylalanine or tryptophan. The order of the fields is clone size, V gene, J gene, D gene, CDR3 protein, CDR3 DNA. A D gene is named only where the DNA matches it firmly. Rows may omit the clone size; those that give it use once, few, many or a size class.

few	TRBV20-1	TRBJ1-4	-	CSARRPLGKLFF	TGCAGTGCTAGGCGACCCCTGGGGAAACTGTTTTTT
many	TRBV2	TRBJ1-2	TRBD1	CASSDDLGTGPYGYTF	TGTGCCAGCAGCGACGATCTCGGGACAGGACCTTATGGCTACACCTTC
few	TRBV18	TRBJ1-1	-	CASSPLLVAANTEAFF	TGTGCCAGCTCACCTCTCTTAGTTGCGGCGAACACTGAAGCTTTCTTT
many	TRBV2	TRBJ2-7	-	CASTDPEASNYEQYF	TGTGCCAGCACCGACCCCGAGGCCAGTAACTACGAGCAGTACTTC
many	TRBV18	TRBJ1-1	-	CASSWTDPNTEAFF	TGTGCCAGCTCTTGGACAGACCCGAACACTGAAGCTTTCTTT
few	TRBV6-9	TRBJ1-2	-	CASSYTRAGASHYGYTF	TGTGCCAGCAGTTACACGAGGGCGGGGGCCTCTCATTACGGCTACACCTTC
many	TRBV12-3/TRBV12-4	TRBJ1-5	TRBD1	CASSFSPDRAQPQHF	TGTGCCAGCAGTTTTTCACCGGACAGGGCACAGCCCCAGCATTTT
-	TRBV5-1	TRBJ1-2	-	CASSAKPTPPGYGYTF	TGCGCCAGCAGCGCAAAACCAACACCGCCCGGGTATGGCTACACCTTC
few	TRBV30	TRBJ1-3	-	CAWSPGGGNTIYF	TGTGCCTGGAGTCCAGGAGGAGGAAACACCATATATTTT
-	TRBV27	TRBJ1-1	TRBD1	CASSFTLGGQGGTEAFF	TGTGCCAGCAGTTTCACCCTTGGGGGACAGGGAGGGACTGAAGCTTTCTTT
many	TRBV7-8	TRBJ1-1	-	CASSLDRYTEAFF	TGTGCCAGCAGCTTAGACAGATACACTGAAGCTTTCTTT
few	TRBV30	TRBJ2-5	TRBD2	CAWSIGTSGIPGRETQYF	TGTGCCTGGAGTATCGGGACTAGCGGGATTCCCGGGCGTGAGACCCAGTACTTC
few	TRBV29-1	TRBJ2-7	TRBD2	CSAVLTSGRGEQYF	TGCAGCGCTGTCCTTACTAGCGGGAGGGGGGAGCAGTACTTC
-	TRBV12-3/TRBV12-4	TRBJ2-1	-	CASTLWDRPNEQFF	TGTGCCAGCACCCTCTGGGACCGACCAAATGAGCAGTTCTTC
-	TRBV6-2/TRBV6-3	TRBJ2-1	-	CATTNRISYNEQFF	TGTGCCACCACGAATAGGATTTCCTACAATGAGCAGTTCTTC
many	TRBV20-1	TRBJ2-7	TRBD2	CSASIAGGPGEQYF	TGCAGTGCTAGTATAGCGGGAGGGCCCGGCGAGCAGTACTTC
many	TRBV7-2	TRBJ1-4	TRBD1	CASSLVRGTNEKLFF	TGTGCCAGCAGCTTAGTCAGGGGGACTAATGAAAAACTGTTTTTT
-	TRBV19	TRBJ2-7	TRBD2	CAGSIAWTSGSYEQYF	TGTGCCGGTAGTATAGCTTGGACTAGCGGGAGCTACGAGCAGTACTTC
few	TRBV4-1	TRBJ2-5	-	CASSQEGGETQYF	TGCGCCAGCAGCCAAGAGGGGGGCGAGACCCAGTACTTC
many	TRBV20-1	TRBJ2-7	TRBD1	CSAEHGTAYEQYF	TGCAGTGCTGAACACGGGACAGCCTACGAGCAGTACTTC
many	TRBV6-5	TRBJ2-5	TRBD2	CASSYSWEGGETQYF	TGTGCCAGCAGTTACTCGTGGGAGGGAGGAGAGACCCAGTACTTC
-	TRBV6-6	TRBJ1-6	TRBD1	CASSYLQGALHF	TGTGCCAGCAGTTACTTACAGGGGGCCCTCCACTTT
few	TRBV5-1	TRBJ1-2	-	CASSGSGGYTF	TGCGCCAGCAGTGGGTCAGGAGGCTACACCTTC
-	TRBV7-2	TRBJ2-1	-	CASSLVVGVEQFF	TGTGCCAGCAGCTTAGTGGTTGGGGTTGAGCAGTTCTTC
few	TRBV7-9	TRBJ1-1	-	CASSLVDFGGQAFF	TGTGCCAGCAGCTTAGTGGACTTTGGGGGTCAAGCTTTCTTT
few	TRBV5-1	TRBJ2-7	TRBD2	CASSYGTSEVYEQYF	TGCGCCAGCAGCTACGGGACTAGCGAGGTTTACGAGCAGTACTTC
-	TRBV5-1	TRBJ2-4	-	CASSEPQGNIQYF	TGCGCCAGCAGCGAACCCCAGGGTAACATTCAGTACTTC
once	TRBV7-2	TRBJ2-2	-	CASETMNTGELFF	TGTGCCAGCGAAACTATGAACACCGGGGAGCTGTTTTTT
-	TRBV11-2	TRBJ2-1	TRBD2	CASSLDALAGGRNEQFF	TGTGCCAGCAGCTTAGACGCACTAGCGGGAGGGCGGAATGAGCAGTTCTTC
once	TRBV11-3	TRBJ1-2	TRBD1	CASSLVQGAISDYGYTF	TGTGCCAGCAGCTTAGTGCAGGGGGCTATAAGTGACTATGGCTACACCTTC
-	TRBV12-3/TRBV12-4	TRBJ2-1	TRBD1	CASSLTGISYNEQFF	TGTGCCAGCAGTCTGACAGGGATCTCCTACAATGAGCAGTTCTTC
few	TRBV14	TRBJ2-5	-	CASSQISLQETQYF	TGTGCCAGCAGCCAAATTAGTTTACAAGAGACCCAGTACTTC
-	TRBV7-3	TRBJ2-2	-	CASSSDRTGELFF	TGTGCCAGCAGCTCGGATCGAACCGGGGAGCTGTTTTTT
-	TRBV20-1	TRBJ2-7	-	CSARVQGGTYEQYF	TGCAGTGCTAGAGTCCAGGGGGGAACCTACGAGCAGTACTTC
once	TRBV18	TRBJ2-7	TRBD1	CASSPTGTGVYEQYF	TGTGCCAGCTCACCAACCGGGACAGGGGTTTACGAGCAGTACTTC
few	TRBV10-3	TRBJ2-2	-	CAISDGGNTGELFF	TGTGCCATCAGTGATGGTGGGAACACCGGGGAGCTGTTTTTT
few	TRBV9	TRBJ1-5	-	CASSVVFFQPQHF	TGTGCCAGCAGCGTAGTTTTTTTCCAGCCCCAGCATTTT
many	TRBV28	TRBJ1-2	-	CASTPLGSHGYTF	TGTGCCAGCACTCCCCTGGGGTCTCATGGCTACACCTTC
-	TRBV12-3/TRBV12-4	TRBJ1-5	-	CASSPAGQDPAQPQHF	TGTGCCAGCAGCCCAGCCGGGCAAGATCCCGCTCAGCCCCAGCATTTT
few	TRBV5-1	TRBJ2-7	TRBD1	CASSPAGTGIYEQYF	TGCGCCAGCAGCCCCGCCGGGACAGGAATCTACGAGCAGTACTTC
-	TRBV5-6	TRBJ2-6	TRBD2	CASSLRGGARANVLTF	TGTGCCAGCAGCTTGCGGGGGGGCGCTAGGGCCAACGTCCTGACTTTC
-	TRBV7-9	TRBJ2-7	-	CASSSTREAGREQYF	TGTGCCAGCAGCTCGACCCGAGAGGCGGGAAGGGAGCAGTACTTC
few	TRBV7-3	TRBJ2-2	-	CASSLQAPSTGELFF	TGTGCCAGCAGCTTACAGGCCCCATCCACCGGGGAGCTGTTTTTT
many	TRBV27	TRBJ2-2	-	CASSLFKATGELFF	TGTGCCAGCAGTTTATTCAAGGCCACCGGGGAGCTGTTTTTT
many	TRBV2	TRBJ1-2	-	CASSEIFRGSGGYTF	TGTGCCAGCAGTGAAATATTTAGAGGGTCAGGCGGCTACACCTTC
many	TRBV7-9	TRBJ2-6	-	CASSIRVSGANVLTF	TGTGCCAGCAGCATAAGGGTCTCTGGGGCCAACGTCCTGACTTTC
few	TRBV15	TRBJ1-2	-	CATSSRQIYGYTF	TGTGCCACCAGCAGCCGACAGATCTATGGCTACACCTTC
-	TRBV12-3/TRBV12-4	TRBJ2-7	TRBD2	CASSLGGLQSYEQYF	TGTGCCAGCAGTTTAGGGGGACTACAGTCCTACGAGCAGTACTTC
many	TRBV14	TRBJ2-2	-	CASSQFSGELFF	TGTGCCAGCAGCCAATTTTCCGGGGAGCTGTTTTTT
-	TRBV27	TRBJ1-1	TRBD1	CASIPGPRQGIEAFF	TGTGCCAGCATCCCAGGCCCCCGACAGGGTATTGAAGCTTTCTTT
-	TRBV15	TRBJ2-3	-	CATSRERRRGSTDTQYF	TGTGCCACCAGCAGAGAGCGGAGGCGGGGAAGCACAGATACGCAGTATTTT
many	TRBV28	TRBJ1-2	-	CASVDGPGGYTF	TGTGCCAGCGTGGACGGGCCAGGCGGCTACACCTTC
-	TRBV19	TRBJ2-7	TRBD1	CASSRDRVDEQYF	TGTGCCAGTAGTCGGGACAGGGTGGACGAGCAGTACTTC
many	TRBV2	TRBJ2-3	-	CASTPRVFSTDTQYF	TGTGCCAGCACCCCCAGGGTTTTTAGCACAGATACGCAGTATTTT